These T cell receptor beta chains were read from a single sample in a study of blood T cell repertoires in COVID-19. Using immunoSEQ multiplex PCR, the repertoire was profiled, and TCRdb retains in-frame clones only, with some absent. The sample carries 150,000 or so clones, roughly four fifths recorded once. The sample consisted of peripheral blood. These receptor sequences come from a woman aged 55-69 years with acute or convalescent COVID-19. The CDR3 runs from the conserved cysteine through the conserved F or W. The order of the fields is clone size, D gene, J gene, V gene, CDR3 DNA, CDR3 protein. D genes are given only for firm matches. The size field is filled for only some rows; it gives once, few, many or a size class.

>few|-|TRBJ1-1|TRBV27
TGTGCCAGCAGACCCGGGTTTTACACTGAAGCTTTCTTT
CASRPGFYTEAFF
>-|TRBD1|TRBJ1-1|TRBV19
TGTGCCAGTAGTATCCCGGCAGGGGGCTACACTGAAGCTTTCTTT
CASSIPAGGYTEAFF
>-|TRBD2|TRBJ2-7|TRBV7-9
TGTGCCAGCAGCGTTAGTCGTGGCGGGGGGGGGATCTACGAGCAGTACTTC
CASSVSRGGGGIYEQYF
>-|-|TRBJ2-1|TRBV9
TGTGCCAGCAGCGTGAGCGCTGGTGAGCAGTTCTTC
CASSVSAGEQFF
>-|-|TRBJ2-7|TRBV11-3
TGTGCCAGCAGCTTACCGTCTACCTACGAGCAGTACTTC
CASSLPSTYEQYF
>-|TRBD1|TRBJ1-2|TRBV2
TGTGCCAGCAGGAATGGACAGGGACTATCCGGCTATGGCTACACCTTC
CASRNGQGLSGYGYTF
>-|-|TRBJ2-1|TRBV9
TGTGCCAGCAGCGGGACTGCATCCTACAATGAGCAGTTCTTC
CASSGTASYNEQFF
>-|TRBD1|TRBJ1-2|TRBV6-5
TGTGCCAGCAGCCCGGACAGGGTCGAACGCTATGGCTACACCTTC
CASSPDRVERYGYTF
>few|-|TRBJ2-7|TRBV27
TGTGCCAGCAGTTTTGACAGCCTACGCGCGGTTTACGAGCAGTACTTC
CASSFDSLRAVYEQYF
>once|-|TRBJ2-2|TRBV6-2/TRBV6-3
TGTGCCAGCAGTTACCCCGGGACTTTTGGGGGGGAGCTGTTTTTT
CASSYPGTFGGELFF
>-|-|TRBJ2-3|TRBV10-1
TGCGCCAGCAGTGGAGGTAGCACAGATACGCAGTATTTT
CASSGGSTDTQYF
>-|TRBD1|TRBJ1-3|TRBV5-1
TGCGCCAGCAGCTCGGGACAGGTTGGAAACACCATATATTTT
CASSSGQVGNTIYF
>-|TRBD2|TRBJ2-2|TRBV14
TGTGCCAGCAGCCTGGGACTAGTTGCCACCGGGGAGCTGTTTTTT
CASSLGLVATGELFF
>-|-|TRBJ2-7|TRBV11-3
TGTGCCAGCGCGGGTCGGTCCTCCTACGAGCAGTACTTC
CASAGRSSYEQYF
>once|-|TRBJ2-7|TRBV10-1
TGCGCCAGCTCGGGACTTTCCTACGAGCAGTACTTC
CASSGLSYEQYF
>-|TRBD1|TRBJ1-3|TRBV6-5
TGTGCCAGCAGTCGACAGGGCTACTCTGGAAACACCATATATTTT
CASSRQGYSGNTIYF
>-|-|TRBJ1-3|TRBV7-2
TGTGCCAGCAGCTTAGGTAGCGGGGGCCTCTCTGGAAACACCATATATTTT
CASSLGSGGLSGNTIYF
>-|TRBD1|TRBJ1-1|TRBV6-5
TGTGCCAGCTCTCCGGACAGGGGTTACACTGAAGCTTTCTTT
CASSPDRGYTEAFF
>-|TRBD2|TRBJ2-7|TRBV5-1
TGCGCCAGCAGCGCCGGGACTAGCGGGAGGGCCCTCTACGAGCAGTACTTC
CASSAGTSGRALYEQYF
>once|-|TRBJ1-5|TRBV30
TGTGCCTGGAGTGTACAAGGAGGTCAGCCCCAGCATTTT
CAWSVQGGQPQHF
>-|-|TRBJ1-6|TRBV5-1
TGCGCCAGCCCTCCACACGCAGGGGAGCCTTATAATTCACCCCTCCACTTT
CASPPHAGEPYNSPLHF
>-|-|TRBJ2-5|TRBV24-1
TGTGCCACCACCCCCAGGGGGGAACGTGGACGCCAAGAGACCCAGTACTTC
CATTPRGERGRQETQYF